Shown below are 3 T cell receptor beta chains from a single sample sequenced in a study of cytomegalovirus exposure and HLA in healthy donors. A multiplex PCR was run with 60 Vbeta primers and 13 Jbeta primers. Sequencing was performed with immunoSEQ multiplex PCR; in TCRdb, only in-frame clones are kept and a portion is missing. This table holds under 110,000 clones, around 80% found once. The sample comprised PBMCs. Source of these receptors: a man aged 35 to 55 in good health and CMV-seronegative.

Comments on this clone: One end of the junction is discordant with germline, which a read error may explain. The rearrangement joins TRBV7-9 to TRBJ2-7; the D gene is possibly TRBD1 (5 bases). This CDR3 has 14 residues. Per germline, CDR1 SEHNR and CDR2 FQNEAQ (reference sequence). The CDR3 coding sequence is TGTTCCAGCAGCCCCAGACAGTCCTCCTACGAGCAGTACTTC. This sequence encodes CSSSPRQSSYEQYF.

The genes are TRBV4-1 and TRBJ1-4; TRBD1 aligns across 7 bases. V gave up 2 bases and J gave up 7 bases; unmatched junction bases: 10. This CDR3 contains 16 residues. Germline CDR1 is MGHRA and CDR2 is YSYEKL. CDR3 amino acids: CASSQRGTVIGEKLFF. DNA for the CDR3: TGCGCCAGCAGCCAACGCGGGACAGTCATAGGTGAAAAACTGTTTTTT.

This chain connects TRBV2 to TRBJ1-6, with 10 bases identical to TRBD1. CDR1 SNHLY and CDR2 FYNNEI come from the germline V gene. The CDR3 is 15 residues long. Unmatched junction bases numbered 1, after V lost 1 base and J lost 7 bases. The CDR3 loop reads CASSEEGQGNSPLHF. The DNA of the CDR3 is TGTGCCAGCAGTGAAGAGGGACAGGGGAATTCACCCCTCCACTTT.